A single sample is the source of the 8 T cell receptor beta chains below, sequenced in a study of T cell repertoires in cytomegalovirus infection. TCRdb reanalysed the reads using MiXCR and keeps one entry per CDR3 protein. The table shows a few hundred thousand distinct CDR3 sequences, with approximately 26% occurring only once. The sample consisted of PBMCs. Every receptor here comes from a human donor in good health (CMV status not recorded). Some clones in this sample may be carry-over from other donors' samples.

This clonotype occurred a few times. The chain links TRBV12-3 or TRBV12-4 to TRBJ1-1, with D unresolved. The CDR3 runs 11 residues. V was pared by 3 bases and J by 8 bases, with 7 bases between. In DNA form, the CDR3 reads TGTGCCAGCAGTTTGTCCTCAGAAGCTTTCTTT. It is translated as CASSLSSEAFF.

The J gene is TRBJ2-1, the V gene TRBV27; weak D call: TRBD2 (7 bases). Germline assignment: CDR1 MNHEY and CDR2 SMNVEV (reference sequence). V was cut by 4 bases and J by 9 bases, with 19 bases left in between. This CDR3 is 15 amino acids long. The CDR3 nucleotides read TGTGCCAGCAGTTATCGGGGGCCCGGGGGGACTGAGCAGTTCTTC. Translated: CASSYRGPGGTEQFF.

This clonotype was recorded at least ten times. The CDR3 spells CASSLSGTGPNEKLFF. CDR3 bases: TGTGCCAGCAGCTTATCCGGGACAGGGCCAAATGAAAAACTGTTTTTT. The chain couples TRBV7-8 to TRBJ1-4; 9 bases line up with TRBD1. With 2 bases clipped from V and 5 bases from J, the junction kept 6 bases outside the gene matches. In germline, CDR1 is SGHVS, CDR2 FQNEAQ. The CDR3 has 16 amino acids.

The chain couples TRBV27 to TRBJ1-5, with 7 bases lining up with TRBD1. CDR3 length: 16 amino acids. Trimming took 6 bases from V and 0 from J; bases not matched to a gene: 8. Germline CDR1 and CDR2: MNHEY and SMNVEV (reference sequence). CDR3 nucleotide sequence: TGTGCCAGCAGAGCAATGGGACAGCCTAGCAATCAGCCCCAGCATTTT. Translation gives CASRAMGQPSNQPQHF.

The chain couples TRBV18 to TRBJ1-4; D is unclear. The CDR3 length is 15 residues. V lost 2 bases and J 5 bases, leaving 12 bases between the germline ends. From germline, CDR1 is KGHSH and CDR2 LQKENI. DNA of the CDR3: TGTGCCAGCTCACCAGGGGTTTCCGTCAATGAAAAACTGTTTTTT. Encoded protein: CASSPGVSVNEKLFF.

This clonotype has more than one count but fewer than ten. The chain is built from TRBV24-1 and TRBJ2-1; 7 bases are shared with TRBD1. V gave up 5 bases and J gave up 16 bases; unmatched junction bases: 10. Germline V gene data show CDR1 as KGHDR and CDR2 as SFDVKD. This CDR3 is built from 12 residues. The DNA of the CDR3 is TGTGCCACCAGTGTGAGGGCAGGGGGTCAATTCTTC. It encodes CATSVRAGGQFF.

This clonotype was seen only once. The genes are TRBV19 and TRBJ1-2; D gene ambiguous. V was trimmed by 7 bases and J by 5 bases, leaving 17 bases between them. CDR1 and CDR2 (germline): LNHDA, SQIVND (reference sequence). The CDR3 loop spans 14 amino acids. The CDR3 loop is CASTLEGVPYGYTF. The CDR3 DNA is TGTGCCAGTACCCTCGAGGGAGTGCCTTATGGCTACACCTTC.

In its sample, this clonotype was seen a few times. The chain has TRBV7-9 and TRBJ1-1; possible D gene TRBD1, 5 bases. From germline, CDR1 is SEHNR and CDR2 FQNEAQ (reference sequence). The CDR3 is 14 residues long. Trimming removed 7 bases at V and 6 bases at J, with 18 bases between. CDR3 bases: TGTGCCAGCACCGTAGGTGGGGCGGAGGCTGAAGCTTTCTTT. Amino acids: CASTVGGAEAEAFF.